Sequencing of this T cell receptor (beta chain) was carried out in a study of identical twins. TCRdb called the 5' RACE reads again in MiXCR, with one record for every CDR3 protein. The data hold 690,000 or so distinct CDR3 sequences, with 8.6% observed a single time. This clonotype was seen a few times. There are 13 residues in the CDR3. Germline V gene sequence: CDR1 MNHEY, CDR2 SMNVEV (reference sequence). V lost 6 bases, J lost 0 bases, and 8 bases lay in between. This same sample was also part of a study on yellow fever vaccine responses in identical twins.

The sequence came from a young woman in good health. The J gene is TRBJ1-1, the V gene TRBV27, with unresolved D. Specimen: PBMCs. CDR3 amino acids: CASSSILNTEAFF. The CDR3 DNA is TGTGCCAGCAGCTCTATCTTGAACACTGAAGCTTTCTTT.